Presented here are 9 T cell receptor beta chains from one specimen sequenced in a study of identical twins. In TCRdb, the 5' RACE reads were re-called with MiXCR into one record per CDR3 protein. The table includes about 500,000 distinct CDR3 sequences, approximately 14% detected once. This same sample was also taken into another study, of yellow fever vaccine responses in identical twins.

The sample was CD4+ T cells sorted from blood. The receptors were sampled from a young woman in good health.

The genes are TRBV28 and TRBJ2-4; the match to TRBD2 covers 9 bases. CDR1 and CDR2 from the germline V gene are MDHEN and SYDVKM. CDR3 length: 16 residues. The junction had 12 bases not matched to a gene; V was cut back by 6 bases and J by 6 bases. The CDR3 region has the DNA TGTGCCAGCAGCCGACTAGCGGAGGTCAAGGGAAACATTCAGTACTTC. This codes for CASSRLAEVKGNIQYF.

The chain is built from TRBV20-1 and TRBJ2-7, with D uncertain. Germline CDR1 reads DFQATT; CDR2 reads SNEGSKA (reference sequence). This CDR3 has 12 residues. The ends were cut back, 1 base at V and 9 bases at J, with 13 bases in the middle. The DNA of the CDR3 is TGCAGTGCTAGAGCAGACACCAGCGCGCAGTACTTC. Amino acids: CSARADTSAQYF.

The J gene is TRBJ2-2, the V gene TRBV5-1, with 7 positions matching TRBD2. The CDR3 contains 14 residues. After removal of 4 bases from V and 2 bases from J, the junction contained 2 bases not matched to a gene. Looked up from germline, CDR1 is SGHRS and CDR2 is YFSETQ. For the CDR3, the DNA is TGCGCCAGCAGCAGGGACTATAACACCGGGGAGCTGTTTTTT. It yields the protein CASSRDYNTGELFF.

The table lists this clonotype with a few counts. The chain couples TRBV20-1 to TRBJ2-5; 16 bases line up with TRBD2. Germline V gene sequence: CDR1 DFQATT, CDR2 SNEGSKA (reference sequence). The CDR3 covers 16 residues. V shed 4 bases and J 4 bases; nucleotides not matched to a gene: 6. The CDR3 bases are TGCAGTGCTACGGGACTAGCGGGGGGGCCGGGAGAGACCCAGTACTTC. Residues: CSATGLAGGPGETQYF.

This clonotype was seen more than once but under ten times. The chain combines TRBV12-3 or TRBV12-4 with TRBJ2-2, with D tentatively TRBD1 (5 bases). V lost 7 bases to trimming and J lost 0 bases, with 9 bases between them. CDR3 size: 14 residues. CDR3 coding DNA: TGTGCCAGCAATACACAGGCGAACACCGGGGAGCTGTTTTTT. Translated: CASNTQANTGELFF.

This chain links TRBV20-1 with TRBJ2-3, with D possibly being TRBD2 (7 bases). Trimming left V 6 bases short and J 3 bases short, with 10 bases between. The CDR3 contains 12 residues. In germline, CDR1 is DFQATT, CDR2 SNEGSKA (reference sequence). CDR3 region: CSAGGPTDTQYF. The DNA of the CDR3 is TGCAGTGCGGGGGGGCCAACAGATACGCAGTATTTT.

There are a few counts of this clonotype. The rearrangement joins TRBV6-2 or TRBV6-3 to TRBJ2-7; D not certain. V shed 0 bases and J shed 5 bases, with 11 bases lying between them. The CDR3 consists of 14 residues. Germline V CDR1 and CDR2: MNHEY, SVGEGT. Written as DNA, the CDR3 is TGTGCCAGCAGTTACTCAGGACCCCCAAACGAGCAGTACTTC. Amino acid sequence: CASSYSGPPNEQYF.

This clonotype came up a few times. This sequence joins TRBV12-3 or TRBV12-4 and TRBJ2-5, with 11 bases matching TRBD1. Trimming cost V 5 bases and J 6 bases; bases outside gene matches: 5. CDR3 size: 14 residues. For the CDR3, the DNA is TGTGCCAGCAGTCCGGGACAGGGGGGACAGACCCAGTACTTC. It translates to CASSPGQGGQTQYF.

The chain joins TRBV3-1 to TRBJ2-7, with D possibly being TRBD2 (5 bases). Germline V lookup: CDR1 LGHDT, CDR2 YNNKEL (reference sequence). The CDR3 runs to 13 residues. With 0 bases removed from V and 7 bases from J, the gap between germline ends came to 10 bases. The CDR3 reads CASSQDLAREQYF. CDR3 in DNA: TGTGCCAGCAGCCAAGATCTAGCCCGGGAGCAGTACTTC.